Following are 21 T cell receptor beta chains from one sample sequenced in a study of T cells in Graves' hyperthyroidism and ophthalmopathy (dated by TCRdb to the late 2010s). Libraries came from multiplex PCR. The run used an Illumina HiSeq 2000. The TCR beta CDR3 regions were amplified from RNA transcripts. The TCR CDR3 was subjected to a first round of RT-PCR using the HTBI primer set and the Qiagen OneStep RT-PCR kit. TCRdb reran the public reads through fastp at Q25 and MiXCR, keeping productive beta chains. Every distinct CDR3 protein forms one entry, paired with its most common genes and DNA. The sample table shows more than 500,000 distinct CDR3 sequences, and roughly 15% are seen once. Approximately 30% of the sample belongs to the ten largest clones. The specimen was blood. These receptors were collected from a woman aged 25-40 years with Graves' ophthalmopathy.

This clonotype was observed many times. This chain links TRBV20-1 with TRBJ2-7; 9 nucleotides align to TRBD2. Germline CDR1 reads DFQATT; CDR2 reads SNEGSKA (reference sequence). This CDR3 has 13 amino acids. Trimming at V came to 6 bases and at J to 2 bases, leaving 5 bases not matched to a gene. This CDR3 is CSARSGSAYEQYF. DNA of the CDR3: TGCAGTGCCCGTAGCGGGAGCGCCTACGAGCAGTACTTC.

Points on this clonotype: A single base separates this from a much larger clone, so it may be a read error. The CDR3 is CSVTTVNTEAFF. CDR3 nucleotides: TGCAGCGTGACGACAGTGAACACTGAAGCTTTCTTT. The chain has TRBV29-1 and TRBJ1-1, with D tentatively TRBD1 (5 bases). The CDR3 has 12 residues. Germline CDR1 and CDR2: SQVTM and ANQGSEA. With 6 bases removed from V and 0 bases from J, the gap between germline ends came to 8 bases.

Ten or more counts support this clonotype. This rearrangement joins TRBV20-1 to TRBJ2-7; 12 bases map to TRBD2. CDR3 length: 17 residues. V was clipped by 0 bases and J by 4 bases; unmatched bases: 10. In germline, CDR1 is DFQATT, CDR2 SNEGSKA (reference sequence). This chain's CDR3 is CSARDFSRTSGRYEQYF. The DNA of the CDR3 is TGCAGTGCTAGAGATTTTTCCCGAACTAGCGGGAGGTACGAGCAGTACTTC.

This clonotype occurred many times. This chain links TRBV11-1 with TRBJ2-6; 8 nucleotides line up with TRBD1. With 3 bases clipped from V and 3 bases from J, the junction kept 4 bases outside the gene matches. Germline lookup yields CDR1 SGHAT and CDR2 FQDESV (reference sequence). The CDR3 totals 16 residues. The CDR3 DNA sequence: TGTGCCAGCAGCTTGGGGACAGGATTTGGGGCCAACGTCCTGACTTTC. Residues: CASSLGTGFGANVLTF.

There are many counts of this clonotype. The chain links TRBV6-2 or TRBV6-3 to TRBJ2-1, with TRBD2 matching 8 bases. Germline V lookup: CDR1 MNHEY, CDR2 SVGEGT. This CDR3 spans 17 amino acids. After removal of 6 bases from V and 0 bases from J, the junction contained 10 bases not matched to a gene. CDR3 residues: CASSSNSGIHSYNEQFF. The CDR3 nucleotides are TGTGCCAGCAGCTCAAATAGCGGGATTCACTCCTACAATGAGCAGTTCTTC.

V gene TRBV25-1 combines with J gene TRBJ1-2, with D possibly being TRBD1 (6 bases). Between the trimmed V and J ends, which lost 5 bases and 5 bases, there was a span of 18 bases. CDR3 length: 15 amino acids. The germline V gene encodes CDR1 MGHDK and CDR2 SYGVNS. The CDR3 DNA is TGTGCCAGCAGTCCCAACAGGGAAGTAGATTATGGCTACACCTTC. It codes for CASSPNREVDYGYTF.

The chain carries TRBV6-2 or TRBV6-3 and TRBJ2-1; 7 nucleotides align to TRBD1. Germline lookup yields CDR1 MNHEY and CDR2 SVGEGT. This CDR3 comprises 17 residues. The V gene end was trimmed by 2 bases and the J gene end by 8 bases; junction bases not matched to a gene: 15. The CDR3 here is CASSYVPGQPLKDEQFF. The CDR3 DNA follows: TGTGCCAGCAGTTACGTGCCGGGACAGCCCCTTAAGGATGAGCAGTTCTTC.

Only a few counts were recorded for this clonotype. The chain couples TRBV7-6 to TRBJ2-5; 7 bases map to TRBD1. The CDR3 extends over 15 amino acids. Germline CDR1 and CDR2: SGHVS and FNYEAQ. The V segment lost 5 bases and the J segment 4 bases; nucleotides outside the gene matches: 10. CDR3 sequence: CASSPHSGQSETQYF. CDR3 nucleotide sequence: TGTGCCAGCAGCCCCCACTCGGGACAGTCAGAGACCCAGTACTTC.

This chain connects TRBV27 to TRBJ2-7, with 13 bases that match TRBD2. With V trimmed by 5 bases and J by 6 bases, 7 bases remained unmatched. Per germline, CDR1 MNHEY and CDR2 SMNVEV (reference sequence). CDR3 length equals 15 residues. Written as DNA, the CDR3 is TGTGCCAGCAGTCAACTAGCGGGAGGGCCGGGCGAGCAGTACTTC. Its protein product is CASSQLAGGPGEQYF.

This clonotype occurred many times. The chain combines TRBV7-2 with TRBJ2-1; D may match TRBD1 or TRBD2 (5 bases each). Looked up from germline, CDR1 is SGHTA and CDR2 is FQGNSA. Trimming left V 3 bases short and J 7 bases short, with 16 bases between. This CDR3 is 15 amino acids long. The CDR3 reads CASSLLFARGNEQFF. The CDR3 nucleotides are TGTGCCAGCAGCTTGCTCTTCGCGAGGGGAAATGAGCAGTTCTTC.

This clonotype has ten or more counts. The chain combines TRBV7-2 with TRBJ2-1; 9 bases map to TRBD2. This CDR3 is 17 amino acids long. Germline V CDR1 and CDR2: SGHTA, FQGNSA. Trimming at V came to 4 bases and at J to 0 bases, leaving 7 bases not matched to a gene. CDR3 protein: CASSSPTSGSSYNEQFF. Written as DNA, the CDR3 is TGTGCCAGCAGCTCTCCGACTAGCGGTAGCTCCTACAATGAGCAGTTCTTC.

The table lists this clonotype with a few counts. The chain recombines TRBV5-1 with TRBJ1-6, with D maybe TRBD1 (6 bases). The CDR3 has 16 residues. CDR1 and CDR2 (germline): SGHRS, YFSETQ. V was cut by 0 bases and J by 7 bases, with 14 bases left in between. The chain's CDR3 is CASSLEIQGNNSPLHF. The CDR3 bases are TGCGCCAGCAGCTTGGAAATACAGGGAAACAATTCACCCCTCCACTTT.

V is TRBV6-5 and J is TRBJ2-5; D gene ambiguous. Trimming stripped 4 bases from V and 2 bases from J, with 11 bases between. Germline lookup yields CDR1 MNHEY and CDR2 SVGAGI. This CDR3 comprises 14 residues. The CDR3 sequence is CASSLADGQETQYF. The CDR3 region has the DNA TGTGCCAGCAGTTTGGCGGACGGACAAGAGACCCAGTACTTC.

The V gene is TRBV10-3, the J gene TRBJ2-7; possibly TRBD2 for D (5 bases). The CDR3 covers 11 residues. CDR1 ENHRY and CDR2 SYGVKD come from the germline V gene. The ends were cut back, 3 bases at V and 7 bases at J, with 7 bases in the middle. In DNA, the CDR3 is TGTGCCATCAGTGAACGGGGAGAGCAGTACTTC. Encoded protein: CAISERGEQYF.

This clonotype was seen repeatedly, ten times or more. The chain employs TRBV7-9 and TRBJ2-1, with TRBD2 matching 9 bases. The CDR3 covers 15 residues. V lost 2 bases, J lost 5 bases, and 4 bases stayed unmatched. CDR1 SEHNR and CDR2 FQNEAQ come from the germline V gene (reference sequence). The CDR3 nucleotides are TGTGCCAGCAGCTTAACGGGACTAGCCGACAATGAGCAGTTCTTC. This gives the protein CASSLTGLADNEQFF.

Worth noting for this clonotype: A read error is possible here, since a much larger clone lies one base away. The chain recombines TRBV28 with TRBJ2-7, with 8 bases identical to TRBD2. The CDR3 consists of 15 residues. Per germline, CDR1 MDHEN and CDR2 SYDVKM. V lost 3 bases to trimming and J lost 5 bases; unmatched junction nucleotides: 9. CDR3 sequence: CASSFFGGESHEQYF. CDR3 nucleotides: TGTGCCAGCAGTTTCTTCGGGGGGGAATCCCACGAGCAGTACTTC.

This clonotype was seen many times. One end of the junction does not line up with germline, which may come from a read error. V is TRBV3-1 and J is TRBJ2-1; D may match TRBD1 or TRBD2 (5 bases each). The CDR3 sequence is 15 residues long. Germline V CDR1 and CDR2: LGHDT, YNNKEL (reference sequence). CDR3 sequence reads: CARSHRAGHTSEQFF. The CDR3 coding sequence is TGTGCCCGCAGCCATCGAGCAGGACATACTAGTGAGCAGTTCTTC.

This clonotype has a single count. Possible read error: a much larger clone is one base away. The chain uses TRBV12-3 or TRBV12-4 and TRBJ2-7; D remains unclear. This CDR3 has 11 residues. The CDR3 sequence: CASGMVHEQCF. The CDR3 DNA sequence: TGTGCCAGCGGAATGGTCCACGAGCAGTGCTTC.

This clonotype was seen repeatedly, ten times or more. V and J are TRBV7-8 and TRBJ2-7; D remains ambiguous. V was trimmed by 1 base and J by 3 bases, leaving 7 bases between them. CDR3 length equals 13 residues. Germline assignment: CDR1 SGHVS and CDR2 FQNEAQ. As DNA, the CDR3 is TGTGCCAGCAGCTTAGGGCAGGACTACGAGCAGTACTTC. It specifies CASSLGQDYEQYF.

This clonotype was seen repeatedly, ten times or more. This chain uses TRBV12-3 or TRBV12-4 with TRBJ1-1; TRBD1 matches at 8 bases. The CDR3 contains 15 residues. J was trimmed by 2 bases and V by 7 bases; bases with no gene match: 9. The CDR3 sequence is CASTLQGQANTEAFF. DNA of the CDR3: TGTGCCAGCACCCTCCAGGGACAGGCCAACACTGAAGCTTTCTTT.

Remarks on this clonotype: Since a much larger clone is just one base distant, this may be a read error. The chain has TRBV6-6 and TRBJ2-7, with TRBD2 matching over 7 bases. CDR1 and CDR2 (germline): MNHNY, SVGAGI (reference sequence). The CDR3 consists of 16 residues. The CDR3 region is CASSYSQAGGTYGQYF. CDR3 nucleotides: TGTGCCAGCAGTTACTCTCAAGCCGGGGGGACCTACGGGCAGTACTTC.